This paragraph reports one TCR beta chain. Its antigen is unidentified. The data belong to a study of cytomegalovirus exposure and HLA in healthy donors. There are 13 residues in the CDR3. CDR1 and CDR2 (germline): SQVTM, ANQGSEA. Trimming removed 8 bases from V and 4 bases from J, with 17 bases in between. It was with 60 Vbeta and 13 Jbeta primers that the PCR ran. Produced via immunoSEQ multiplex PCR; TCRdb's table is partial and in-frame only. The sample consists of under 200,000 clones, 79% of them appearing once. Study results and limitations: Researchers left out some V segments, among them TRBV6-2 and TRBV6-3, as indistinguishable. A later analysis found most CMV-associated TCR beta chains apparently HLA-restricted.

This sequence joins TRBV29-1 and TRBJ1-1, with D tentatively TRBD1 (5 bases). The sequencing sample was made of PBMCs. This receptor was taken from a woman in her 50s in good health and CMV-seronegative. CDR3 nucleotides: TGCAGCTCTCGAGCTCCGGGGGTCACTGAAGCTTTCTTT. This gives the protein CSSRAPGVTEAFF.